This section outlines one TCR beta chain sequence together with its context. Ten or more counts support this clonotype. Its binding antigen is unknown. The record has no base qualities; no much larger clone is one base away. These data are taken from a study of T cells in Graves' hyperthyroidism and ophthalmopathy (dated by TCRdb to the late 2010s). Regarding the research as a whole: Peripheral blood samples were taken at the time of initial diagnosis, prior to any treatment. According to the paper, TCR Vbeta CDR3 sequencing was carried out on 135 peripheral blood samples, which came from fewer than 50 ophthalmopathy, roughly 75 hyperthyroidism and 17 progressor patients. Whether ophthalmopathy could be predicted prospectively was tested in an independent validation cohort made up of roughly 20 hyperthyroidism patients plus 17 patients who later progressed to ophthalmopathy. After sampling, hyperthyroidism patients received methimazole starting at 30 mg daily, and ophthalmopathy patients received high-dose intravenous methylprednisolone. TCR V-J signatures able to tell the groups apart were searched for in a discovery cohort of 95 or so patients, of whom over 40 had Graves' ophthalmopathy and about 55 had stable Graves' hyperthyroidism. In addition, the study compared T-cell repertoires in thyroid tissue and in blood from six Graves' hyperthyroidism patients. The 95 to 100 discovery patients were randomly divided into training and test sets at a 7:3 ratio. What the authors observed across the whole study: In cross-validation, a model built on a 13 V-J signature told ophthalmopathy apart from stable hyperthyroidism with just under 90% sensitivity and around 83% specificity, and in testing the same model reached 80%/75%. In validation, the model predicted progression to ophthalmopathy with about 71% sensitivity and roughly 72% specificity, a median of around six months before onset. No statistical method was used to fix the sample size in advance, and group allocation was not hidden from the investigators. Most expanded thyroid clonotypes (frequency above 0.001) were also detected in blood, suggesting blood repertoires may reflect thyroid immune responses.

The trim is 6 bases for V and 3 bases for J, with a gap of 18 bases between the germline ends. The CDR3 holds 16 amino acids from the cysteine to the phenylalanine. Kept here is only the CDR3 DNA, which spans 48 bases and is read in frame from base 1. CDR1 and CDR2 are drawn from the germline V gene: MNHNS, SASEGT. The TCR beta CDR3 regions were amplified from RNA transcripts. The TCR CDR3 was subjected to a first round of RT-PCR using the HTBI primer set and the Qiagen OneStep RT-PCR kit. Libraries were constructed in a second round of multiplex PCR, after which size selection and purification were performed. Paired-end sequencing of the libraries was performed with 100 bp reads on an Illumina HiSeq2000. The published analysis was carried out like this. SOAPnuke was used to process the raw data, with reads discarded if the reads contained adapters or uncalled bases, had a mean Phred below 15, or lacked an exact constant-primer or identifier match. COPE v1.2.5 was used to merge high-quality paired reads, and clonotypes were defined as unique nucleotide sequences. MiTCR v1.1 was used to align clonotypes to the IMGT TRBV, TRBD and TRBJ reference segments. Analysis was restricted to V-J combinations with a frequency above 0.0001, which covered 99.2% of repertoires. The TCS score was defined as the ratio of F50 (clonal expansion) to E x V (chaos), calculated using BLOSUM62-based TCRdist between CDR3 peptides within each V-J. Welch's t-statistics and random forest reduced around 550 V-J features to 10 to 15, which were used in a naive Bayes classifier (R e1071). TCRdb's own reprocessing of the public reads used fastp at Q25 and MiXCR and kept productive beta chains. Each CDR3 protein appears once, grouped with its most common genes and DNA. For this entry, the V and J calls and clone size follow TCRdb and not the study's own pipeline. This sample holds 450,000 to 500,000 distinct CDR3 sequences; about 20% were observed only once. The ten largest clones add up to 45% to 55% of the sample.

Moderately to severely active disease, a Clinical Activity Score of at least 3, a NOSPECS grade of at least 4, and a duration under 3 months were present in ophthalmopathy patients. Any patient with an uncontrolled infection, another autoimmune disease, pregnancy or lactation was excluded. Diagnoses were based on clinical symptoms, serum thyroxine and TRAb, thyroid ultrasound and orbital computed tomography. PBMCs were isolated from about 9 ml of fresh peripheral blood by Ficoll-Paque density gradient centrifugation. Total RNA was extracted using Trizol reagent, and RNA quality was assessed on an Agilent 2100 Bioanalyzer.

The rearranged segments are TRBV6-1 and TRBJ1-5; TRBD1 could be the D gene, as 5 bases match. The clonotype comes from a woman aged 65 to 85 with Graves' ophthalmopathy. What was sequenced was blood. CDR3 protein: CASSTGHPRDNQPQHF. The DNA sequence is given as TGTGCCAGCAGCACCGGACATCCTCGGGACAATCAGCCCCAGCATTTT.